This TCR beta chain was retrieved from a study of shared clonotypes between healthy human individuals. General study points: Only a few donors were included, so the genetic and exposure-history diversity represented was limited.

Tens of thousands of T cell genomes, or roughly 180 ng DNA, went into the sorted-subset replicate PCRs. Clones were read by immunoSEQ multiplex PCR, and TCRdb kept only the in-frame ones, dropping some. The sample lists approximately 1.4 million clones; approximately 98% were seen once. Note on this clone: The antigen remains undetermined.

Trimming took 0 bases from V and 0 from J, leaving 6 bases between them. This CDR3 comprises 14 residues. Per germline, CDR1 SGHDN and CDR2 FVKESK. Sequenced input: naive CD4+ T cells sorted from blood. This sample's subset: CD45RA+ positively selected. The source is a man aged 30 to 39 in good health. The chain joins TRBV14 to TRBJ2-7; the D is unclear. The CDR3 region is CASSQDHISYEQYF. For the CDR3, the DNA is TGTGCCAGCAGCCAAGATCACATCTCCTACGAGCAGTACTTC.